This passage covers 14 T cell receptor beta chains from one sample sequenced in a study of blood T cell repertoires in COVID-19 (TCRdb year 2020). Library method: the immunoSEQ multiplex PCR assay. TCRdb holds this immuneACCESS table with in-frame rearrangements only. Some clones are missing; in checked studies, unresolved V genes explain under half, and the rest has no known cause. This sample comprises over 450,000 clones, roughly nine tenths of them detected only once. Of the sample, about 8% falls within the top ten clones. Sequences were obtained from peripheral blood. Receptors originate from a woman between 50 and 59 years old with COVID-19, enrolled during active disease.

The V and J genes are TRBV4-1 and TRBJ2-3; 10 bases are shared with TRBD2. After removal of 4 bases from V and 2 bases from J, the junction contained 12 bases not matched to a gene. The CDR3 sequence is 18 residues long. Per germline, CDR1 MGHRA and CDR2 YSYEKL. CDR3 nucleotide sequence: TGCGCCAGCAGCCTCAGGGCCCCAGCGGGGGGGGACACAGATACGCAGTATTTT. It codes for CASSLRAPAGGDTDTQYF.

The gene calls are TRBV12-5 and TRBJ1-4; no reliable D call. V was pared by 6 bases and J by 7 bases, with 15 bases between. The CDR3 consists of 14 residues. Germline V gene lookup returns CDR1 LGHNT and CDR2 FRNRAP. The CDR3 DNA sequence: TGTGCTAGTGGGGGCGATTCGGCGCGTGAAAAACTGTTTTTT. This encodes CASGGDSAREKLFF.

The chain has TRBV6-5 and TRBJ1-5; a possible D gene is TRBD1 (6 bases). Germline V gives CDR1 MNHEY, CDR2 SVGAGI. Trimming left V 4 bases short and J 6 bases short, with 10 bases between. CDR3 length: 13 amino acids. CDR3 region: CASSSLQGQPQHF. CDR3 DNA: TGTGCCAGCAGTTCTTTACAGGGTCAGCCCCAGCATTTT.

The chain carries TRBV4-2 and TRBJ1-1, with D possibly being TRBD1 (5 bases). Germline CDR1 and CDR2: LGHNA and YNFKEQ. The CDR3 consists of 13 residues. The ends were cut back, 3 bases at V and 4 bases at J, with 9 bases in the middle. CDR3: CASSHPGGTEAFF. Here the CDR3 DNA reads TGTGCCAGCAGCCATCCCGGGGGCACTGAAGCTTTCTTT.

The chain couples TRBV4-1 to TRBJ1-5; D possibly corresponds to TRBD1 (6 bases). Looked up from germline, CDR1 is MGHRA and CDR2 is YSYEKL. Between the trimmed V and J ends, which lost 0 bases and 1 base, there was a span of 10 bases. The CDR3 has 16 residues. The CDR3 nucleotides are TGCGCCAGCAGCCAAGAAGGGGGAGTGAGCAATCAGCCCCAGCATTTT. Translation: CASSQEGGVSNQPQHF.

This clone was detected only once. The gene calls are TRBV7-2 and TRBJ2-1; maybe TRBD1 (5 bases). The germline V gene has CDR1 SGHTA and CDR2 FQGNSA. The CDR3 extends over 13 amino acids. Deletions cut 3 bases from V and 3 bases from J, with 6 bases between. The CDR3, as DNA: TGTGCCAGCAGCTTGACAGACTACAATGAGCAGTTCTTC. Amino acid sequence: CASSLTDYNEQFF.

This clone was seen more than once but under ten times. V is TRBV11-2 and J is TRBJ2-7; TRBD1 aligns across 9 bases. CDR1 is SGHAT and CDR2 is FQNNGV in the germline V gene. Trimming took 3 bases from V and 4 from J; bases not matched to a gene: 4. The CDR3 loop spans 14 amino acids. CDR3 in amino acids: CASSFEGQGYEQYF. The CDR3 DNA reads as TGTGCCAGCAGCTTTGAAGGACAGGGGTACGAGCAGTACTTC. The complete variable domain, with remaining parts taken from reference TRBV11-2 and TRBJ2-7, reads EAGVAQSPRYKIIEKRQSVAFWCNPISGHATLYWYQQILGQGPKLLIQFQNNGVVDDSQLPKDRFSAERLKGVDSTLKIQPAKLEDSAVYLCASSFEGQGYEQYFGPGTRLTVT.

The V and J genes are TRBV5-1 and TRBJ2-7; 7 bases map to TRBD1. Germline values: CDR1 SGHRS, CDR2 YFSETQ. With V trimmed by 5 bases and J by 6 bases, 5 bases remained unmatched. There are 12 residues in the CDR3. The CDR3: CASSSTGTEQYF. In DNA, the CDR3 is TGCGCCAGCAGTTCGACAGGGACCGAGCAGTACTTC.

The chain carries TRBV11-2 and TRBJ2-1; possibly TRBD1 for D (6 bases). Between the trimmed V and J ends, which lost 3 bases and 5 bases, there was a span of 14 bases. The V gene's germline CDR1 is SGHAT and CDR2 FQNNGV. The CDR3 contains 15 residues. CDR3: CASSLGRDNDNEQFF. In DNA form, the CDR3 reads TGTGCCAGCAGCTTGGGCCGGGACAACGACAATGAGCAGTTCTTC.

The chain employs TRBV4-1 and TRBJ1-2, with D perhaps matching TRBD1 (5 bases). CDR3 length: 15 amino acids. Germline V CDR1 and CDR2: MGHRA, YSYEKL. Trimming pared 1 base from V and 3 bases from J, leaving 12 bases between. The CDR3 coding sequence is TGCGCCAGCAGCCAAGGACGGGGGGTCTACTATGGCTACACCTTC. It yields the protein CASSQGRGVYYGYTF.

The V and J genes are TRBV4-2 and TRBJ2-3, with D tentatively TRBD2 (7 bases). Germline V gene data show CDR1 as LGHNA and CDR2 as YNFKEQ. The V end lost 7 bases, the J end lost 2 bases, and 13 bases lay between the germline ends. This CDR3 comprises 14 residues. The CDR3 region has the DNA TGTGCCAGCAACTCGGGGGGCCTCACAGATACGCAGTATTTT. Translated: CASNSGGLTDTQYF.

The gene calls are TRBV20-1 and TRBJ2-7; tentatively, D is TRBD2 (6 bases). V gave up 6 bases and J gave up 4 bases, with 10 bases separating them. The CDR3 covers 11 residues. The germline V gene has CDR1 DFQATT and CDR2 SNEGSKA (reference sequence). CDR3 DNA: TGCAGTGCCAAAAGCGGGTACGAGCAGTACTTC. Its translation: CSAKSGYEQYF.

In DNA form, the CDR3 reads TGCGCCAGCGCTAGCACCGGGCCTTATAACACTGAAGCTTTCTTT. Protein product: CASASTGPYNTEAFF. The rearrangement links TRBV5-1 to TRBJ1-1; no reliable D call. This CDR3 is built from 15 residues. Germline-derived CDR1 and CDR2 are SGHRS and YFSETQ. Trimming took 7 bases from V and 2 from J, leaving 18 bases between them.

V and J are TRBV12-5 and TRBJ2-3; 12 bases line up with TRBD2. CDR3 length: 16 amino acids. With V trimmed by 3 bases and J by 2 bases, 3 bases remained unmatched. The germline V gene has CDR1 LGHNT and CDR2 FRNRAP. The CDR3 sequence is CASGFRTSGATDTQYF. Here the CDR3 DNA reads TGTGCTAGTGGTTTTAGGACTAGCGGGGCCACAGATACGCAGTATTTT.